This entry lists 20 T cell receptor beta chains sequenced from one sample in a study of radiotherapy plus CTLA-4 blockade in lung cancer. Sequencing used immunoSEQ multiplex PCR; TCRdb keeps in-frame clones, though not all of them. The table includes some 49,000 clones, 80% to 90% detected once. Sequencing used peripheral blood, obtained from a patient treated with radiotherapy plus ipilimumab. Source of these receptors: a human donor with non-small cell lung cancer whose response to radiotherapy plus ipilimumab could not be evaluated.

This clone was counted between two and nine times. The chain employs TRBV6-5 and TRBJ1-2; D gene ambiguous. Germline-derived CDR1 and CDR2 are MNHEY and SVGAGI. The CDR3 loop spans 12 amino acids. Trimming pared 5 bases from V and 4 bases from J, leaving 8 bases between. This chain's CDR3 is CASSQLGYGYTF. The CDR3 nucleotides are TGTGCCAGCAGTCAACTCGGCTATGGCTACACCTTC.

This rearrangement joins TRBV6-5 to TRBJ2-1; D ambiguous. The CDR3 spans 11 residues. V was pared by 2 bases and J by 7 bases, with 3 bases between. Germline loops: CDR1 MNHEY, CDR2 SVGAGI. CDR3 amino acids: CASSYRNEQFF. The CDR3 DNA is TGTGCCAGCAGTTACCGGAATGAGCAGTTCTTC.

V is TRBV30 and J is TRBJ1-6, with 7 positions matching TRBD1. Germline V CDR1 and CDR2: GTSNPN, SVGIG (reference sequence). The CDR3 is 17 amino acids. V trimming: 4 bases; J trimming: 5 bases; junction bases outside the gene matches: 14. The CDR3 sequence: CAWIHGTARSNNSPLHF. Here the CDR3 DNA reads TGTGCCTGGATTCACGGGACAGCCCGATCGAATAATTCACCCCTCCACTTT.

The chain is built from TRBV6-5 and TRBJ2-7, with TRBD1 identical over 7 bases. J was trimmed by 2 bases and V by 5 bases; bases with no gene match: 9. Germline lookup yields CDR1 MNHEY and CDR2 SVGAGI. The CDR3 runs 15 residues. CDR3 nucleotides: TGTGCCAGCAGTCGAACCACAGGGGTCCCCTACGAGCAGTACTTC. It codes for CASSRTTGVPYEQYF.

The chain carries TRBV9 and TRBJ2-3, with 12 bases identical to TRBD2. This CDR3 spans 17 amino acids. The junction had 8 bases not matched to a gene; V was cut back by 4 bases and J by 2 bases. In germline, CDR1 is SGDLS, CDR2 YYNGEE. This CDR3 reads CASSIGLAGTYTDTQYF. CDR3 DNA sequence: TGTGCCAGCAGCATCGGACTAGCGGGAACCTACACAGATACGCAGTATTTT. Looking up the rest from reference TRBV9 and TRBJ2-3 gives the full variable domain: DSGVTQTPKHLITATGQRVTLRCSPRSGDLSVYWYQQSLDQGLQFLIQYYNGEERAKGNILERFSAQQFPDLHSELNLSSLELGDSALYFCASSIGLAGTYTDTQYFGPGTRLTVL.

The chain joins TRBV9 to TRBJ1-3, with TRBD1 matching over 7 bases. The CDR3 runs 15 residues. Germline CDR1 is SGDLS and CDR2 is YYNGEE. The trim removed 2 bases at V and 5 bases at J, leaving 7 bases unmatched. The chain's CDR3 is CASSVRTGERNTIYF. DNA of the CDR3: TGTGCCAGCAGCGTGAGAACAGGGGAACGAAACACCATATATTTT.

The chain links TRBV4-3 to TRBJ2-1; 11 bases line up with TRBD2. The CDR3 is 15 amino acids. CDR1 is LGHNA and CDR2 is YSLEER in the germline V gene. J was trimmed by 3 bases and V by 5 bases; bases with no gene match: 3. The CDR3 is CASSTGTSGYNEQFF. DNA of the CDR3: TGCGCCAGCAGCACCGGGACTAGCGGCTACAATGAGCAGTTCTTC.

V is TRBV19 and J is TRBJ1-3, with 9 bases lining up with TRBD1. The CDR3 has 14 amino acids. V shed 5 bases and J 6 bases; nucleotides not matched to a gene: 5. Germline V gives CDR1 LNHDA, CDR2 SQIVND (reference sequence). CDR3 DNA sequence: TGTGCCAGTAGTGGGACAGGGTACGAAAACACCATATATTTT. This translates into CASSGTGYENTIYF.

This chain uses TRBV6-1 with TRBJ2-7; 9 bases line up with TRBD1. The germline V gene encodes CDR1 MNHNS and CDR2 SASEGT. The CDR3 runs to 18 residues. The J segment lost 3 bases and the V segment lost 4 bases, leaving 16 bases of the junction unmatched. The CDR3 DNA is TGTGCCAGCAGTGGAGAGTACTGGACAGGGGCAGGAGGCTACGAGCAGTACTTC. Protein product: CASSGEYWTGAGGYEQYF.

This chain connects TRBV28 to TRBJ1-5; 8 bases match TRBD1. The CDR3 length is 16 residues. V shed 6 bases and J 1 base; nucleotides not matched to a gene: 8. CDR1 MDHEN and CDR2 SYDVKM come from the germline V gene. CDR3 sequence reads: CASSPGQGESNQPQHF. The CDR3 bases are TGTGCCAGCAGCCCCGGACAGGGTGAAAGCAATCAGCCCCAGCATTTT.

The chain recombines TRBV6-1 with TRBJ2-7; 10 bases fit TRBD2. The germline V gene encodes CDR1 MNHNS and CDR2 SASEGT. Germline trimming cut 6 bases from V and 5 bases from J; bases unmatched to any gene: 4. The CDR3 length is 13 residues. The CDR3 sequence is CASSWTSGNEQYF. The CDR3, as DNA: TGTGCCAGCAGCTGGACTAGCGGTAACGAGCAGTACTTC.

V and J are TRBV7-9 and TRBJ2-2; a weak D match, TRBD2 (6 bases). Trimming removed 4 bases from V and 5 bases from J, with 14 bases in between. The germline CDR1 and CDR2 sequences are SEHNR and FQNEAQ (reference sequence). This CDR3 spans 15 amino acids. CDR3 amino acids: CASSSTEGKTGELFF. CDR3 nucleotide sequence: TGTGCCAGCAGCTCCACGGAGGGGAAAACCGGGGAGCTGTTTTTT.

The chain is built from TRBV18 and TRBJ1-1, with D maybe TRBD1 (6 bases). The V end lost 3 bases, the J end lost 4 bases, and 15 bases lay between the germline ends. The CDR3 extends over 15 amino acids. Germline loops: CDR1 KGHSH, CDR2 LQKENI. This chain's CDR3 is CASSPGQGQGTEAFF. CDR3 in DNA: TGTGCCAGCTCACCGGGTCAGGGGCAGGGCACTGAAGCTTTCTTT.

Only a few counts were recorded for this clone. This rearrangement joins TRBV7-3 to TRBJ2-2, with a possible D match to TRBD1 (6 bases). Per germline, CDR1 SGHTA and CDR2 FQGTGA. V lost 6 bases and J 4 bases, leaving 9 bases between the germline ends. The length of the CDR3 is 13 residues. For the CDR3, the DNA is TGTGCCAGCAGGCCGGACAGCACCGGGGAGCTGTTTTTT. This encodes CASRPDSTGELFF. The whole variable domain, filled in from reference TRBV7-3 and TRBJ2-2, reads GAGVSQTPSNKVTEKGKYVELRCDPISGHTALYWYRQSLGQGPEFLIYFQGTGAADDSGLPNDRFFAVRPEGSVSTLKIQRTERGDSAVYLCASRPDSTGELFFGEGSRLTVL.

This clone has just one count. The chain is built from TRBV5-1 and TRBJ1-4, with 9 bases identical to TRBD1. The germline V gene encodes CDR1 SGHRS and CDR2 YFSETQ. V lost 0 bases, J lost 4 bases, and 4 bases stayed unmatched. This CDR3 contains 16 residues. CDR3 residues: CASSLAPTGGNEKLFF. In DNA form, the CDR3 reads TGCGCCAGCAGCTTGGCCCCGACAGGGGGTAATGAAAAACTGTTTTTT.

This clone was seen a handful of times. The CDR3 nucleotides are TGCGCCAGCAGCCAGAAGAGCGGGACTAGCGGGAGGGAGTCAGATACGCAGTATTTT. Protein sequence: CASSQKSGTSGRESDTQYF. The gene calls are TRBV5-1 and TRBJ2-3; 16 nucleotides agree with TRBD2. The length of the CDR3 is 19 residues. V shed 4 bases and J 4 bases; nucleotides not matched to a gene: 12. The germline gives CDR1 SGHRS, CDR2 YFSETQ.

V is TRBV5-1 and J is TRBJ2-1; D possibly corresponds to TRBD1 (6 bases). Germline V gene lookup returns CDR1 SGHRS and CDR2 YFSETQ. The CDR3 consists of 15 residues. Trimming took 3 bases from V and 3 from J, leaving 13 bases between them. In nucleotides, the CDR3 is TGCGCCAGCAGCTCACAGGGTGTTCGCTACAATGAGCAGTTCTTC. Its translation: CASSSQGVRYNEQFF.

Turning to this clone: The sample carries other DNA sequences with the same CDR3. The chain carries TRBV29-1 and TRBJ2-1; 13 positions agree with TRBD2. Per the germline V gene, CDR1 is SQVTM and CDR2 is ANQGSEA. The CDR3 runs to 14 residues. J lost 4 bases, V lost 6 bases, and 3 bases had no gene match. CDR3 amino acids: CSVGLAGTYNEQFF. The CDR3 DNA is TGCAGCGTGGGACTAGCGGGAACTTACAATGAGCAGTTCTTC.

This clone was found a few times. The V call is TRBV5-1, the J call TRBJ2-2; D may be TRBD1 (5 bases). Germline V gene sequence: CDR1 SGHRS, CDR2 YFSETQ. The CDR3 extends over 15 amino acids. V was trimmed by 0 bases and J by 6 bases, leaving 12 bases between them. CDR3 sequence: CASSLARANPGELFF. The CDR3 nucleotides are TGCGCCAGCAGCTTGGCCAGGGCGAATCCCGGGGAGCTGTTTTTT.

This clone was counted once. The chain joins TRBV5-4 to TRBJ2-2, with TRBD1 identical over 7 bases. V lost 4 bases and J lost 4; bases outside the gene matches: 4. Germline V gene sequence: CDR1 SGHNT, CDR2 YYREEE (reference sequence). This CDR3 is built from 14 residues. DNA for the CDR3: TGTGCCAGCAGCCTTGACAGGGTCACCGGGGAGCTGTTTTTT. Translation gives CASSLDRVTGELFF.